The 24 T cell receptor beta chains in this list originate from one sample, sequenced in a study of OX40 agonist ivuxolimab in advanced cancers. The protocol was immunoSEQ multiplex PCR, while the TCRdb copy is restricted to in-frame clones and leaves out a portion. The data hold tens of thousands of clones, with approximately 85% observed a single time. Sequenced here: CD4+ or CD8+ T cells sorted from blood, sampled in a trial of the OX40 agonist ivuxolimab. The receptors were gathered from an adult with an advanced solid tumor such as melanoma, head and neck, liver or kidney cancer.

The CDR3 loop reads CASSGTSGRRNEQFF. The CDR3 DNA follows: TGTGCCAGCAGTGGGACTAGCGGGAGGAGGAATGAGCAGTTCTTC. The genes are TRBV2 and TRBJ2-1; TRBD2 aligns across 14 bases. The ends lost 4 bases at V and 7 bases at J; junction bases unmatched: 3. The CDR3 totals 15 residues. The germline V gene encodes CDR1 SNHLY and CDR2 FYNNEI.

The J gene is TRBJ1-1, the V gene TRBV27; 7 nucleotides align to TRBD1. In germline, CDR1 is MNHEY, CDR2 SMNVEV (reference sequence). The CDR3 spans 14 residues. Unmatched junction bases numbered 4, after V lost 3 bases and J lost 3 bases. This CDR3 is CASSFHRGDTEAFF. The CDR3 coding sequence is TGTGCCAGCAGTTTCCACAGGGGTGACACTGAAGCTTTCTTT.

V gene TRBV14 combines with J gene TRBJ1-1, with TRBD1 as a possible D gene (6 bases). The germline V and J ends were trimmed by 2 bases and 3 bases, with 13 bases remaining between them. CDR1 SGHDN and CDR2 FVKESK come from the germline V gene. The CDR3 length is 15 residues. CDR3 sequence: CASSQSLGGDTEAFF. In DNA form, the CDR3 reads TGTGCCAGCAGCCAATCATTAGGGGGAGACACTGAAGCTTTCTTT.

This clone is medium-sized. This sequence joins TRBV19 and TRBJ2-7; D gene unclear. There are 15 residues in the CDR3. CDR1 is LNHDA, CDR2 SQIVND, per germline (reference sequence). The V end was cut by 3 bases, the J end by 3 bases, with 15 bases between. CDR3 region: CASSITGSPFYEQYF. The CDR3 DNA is TGTGCCAGTAGTATTACGGGCTCCCCCTTCTACGAGCAGTACTTC.

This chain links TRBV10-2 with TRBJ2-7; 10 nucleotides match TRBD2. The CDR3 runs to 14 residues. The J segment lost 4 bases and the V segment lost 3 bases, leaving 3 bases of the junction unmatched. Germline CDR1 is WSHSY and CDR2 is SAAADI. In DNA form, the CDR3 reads TGCGCCAGCAGTGAAGCGGGAGGGGGTTACGAGCAGTACTTC. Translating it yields CASSEAGGGYEQYF.

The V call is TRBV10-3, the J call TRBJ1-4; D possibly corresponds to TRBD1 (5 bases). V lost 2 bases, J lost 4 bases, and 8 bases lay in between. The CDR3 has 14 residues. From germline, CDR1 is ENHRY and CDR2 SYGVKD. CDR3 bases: TGTGCCATCAGTGAGGGGGGAAATAATGAAAAACTGTTTTTT. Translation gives CAISEGGNNEKLFF.

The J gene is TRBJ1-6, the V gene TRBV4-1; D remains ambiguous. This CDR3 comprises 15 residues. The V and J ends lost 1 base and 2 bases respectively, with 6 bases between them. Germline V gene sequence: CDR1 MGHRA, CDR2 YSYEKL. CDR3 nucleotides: TGCGCCAGCAGCCAAGTATACCCCTATAATTCACCCCTCCACTTT. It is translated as CASSQVYPYNSPLHF.

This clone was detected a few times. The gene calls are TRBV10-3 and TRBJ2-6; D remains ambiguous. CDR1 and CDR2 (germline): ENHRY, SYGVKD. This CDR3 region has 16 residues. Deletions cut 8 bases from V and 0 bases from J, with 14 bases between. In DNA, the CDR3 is TGTGCCATCCCAGCGTCCCCCCGCTCTGGGGCCAACGTCCTGACTTTC. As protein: CAIPASPRSGANVLTF.

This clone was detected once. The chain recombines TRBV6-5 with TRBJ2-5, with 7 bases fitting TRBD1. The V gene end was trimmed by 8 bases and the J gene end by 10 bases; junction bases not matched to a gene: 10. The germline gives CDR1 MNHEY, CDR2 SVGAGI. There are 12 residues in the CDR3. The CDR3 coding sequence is TGTGCCAGCCGCTCCGAAGACAGGGACCAGTACTTC. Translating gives CASRSEDRDQYF.

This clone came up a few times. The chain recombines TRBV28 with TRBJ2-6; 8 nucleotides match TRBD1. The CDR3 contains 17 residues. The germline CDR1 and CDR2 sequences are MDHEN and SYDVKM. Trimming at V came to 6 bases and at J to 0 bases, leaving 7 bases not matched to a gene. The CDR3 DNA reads TGTGCCAGCAGGACAGGGGTATTGATCTCTGGGGCCAACGTCCTGACTTTC. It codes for CASRTGVLISGANVLTF. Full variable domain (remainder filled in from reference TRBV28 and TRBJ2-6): DVKVTQSSRYLVKRTGEKVFLECVQDMDHENMFWYRQDPGLGLRLIYFSYDVKMKEKGDIPEGYSVSREKKERFSLILESASTNQTSMYLCASRTGVLISGANVLTFGAGSRLTVL.

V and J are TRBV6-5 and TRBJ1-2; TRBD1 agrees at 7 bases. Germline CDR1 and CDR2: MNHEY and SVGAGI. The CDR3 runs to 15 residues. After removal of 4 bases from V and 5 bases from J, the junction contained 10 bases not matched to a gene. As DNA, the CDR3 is TGTGCCAGCAGTTCGAGACAGGGAGGATGGTATGGCTACACCTTC. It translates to CASSSRQGGWYGYTF.

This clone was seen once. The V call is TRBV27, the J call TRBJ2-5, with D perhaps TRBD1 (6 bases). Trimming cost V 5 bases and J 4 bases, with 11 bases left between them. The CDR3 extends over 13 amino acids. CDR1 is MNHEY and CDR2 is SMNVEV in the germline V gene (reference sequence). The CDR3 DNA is TGTGCCAGCAGTGTTAACAGGGCAGAGACCCAGTACTTC. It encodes CASSVNRAETQYF.

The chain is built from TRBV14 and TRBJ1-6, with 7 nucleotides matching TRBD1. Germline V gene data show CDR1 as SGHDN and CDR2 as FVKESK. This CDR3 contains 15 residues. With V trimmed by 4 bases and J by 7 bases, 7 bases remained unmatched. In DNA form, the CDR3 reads TGTGCCAGCAGCCTACGACAGGGATTGAATTCACCCCTCCACTTT. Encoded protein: CASSLRQGLNSPLHF.

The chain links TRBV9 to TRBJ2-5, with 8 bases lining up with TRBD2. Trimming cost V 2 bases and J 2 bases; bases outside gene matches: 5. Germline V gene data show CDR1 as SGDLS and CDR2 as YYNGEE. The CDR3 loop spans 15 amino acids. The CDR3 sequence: CASSVEAGEQETQYF. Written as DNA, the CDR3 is TGTGCCAGCAGCGTCGAAGCGGGAGAGCAAGAGACCCAGTACTTC.

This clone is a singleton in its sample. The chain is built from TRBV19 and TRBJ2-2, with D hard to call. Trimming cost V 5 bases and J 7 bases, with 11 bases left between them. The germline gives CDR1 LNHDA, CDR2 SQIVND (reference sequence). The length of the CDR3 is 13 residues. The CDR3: CASSFQRGGELFF. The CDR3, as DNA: TGTGCCAGTAGTTTCCAGCGCGGCGGGGAGCTGTTTTTT.

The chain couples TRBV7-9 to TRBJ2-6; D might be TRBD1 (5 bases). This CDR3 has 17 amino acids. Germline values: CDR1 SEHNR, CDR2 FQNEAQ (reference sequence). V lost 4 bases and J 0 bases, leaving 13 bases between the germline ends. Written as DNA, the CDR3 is TGTGCCAGCAGCTCAGGGAAAATCCTCTCTGGGGCCAACGTCCTGACTTTC. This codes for CASSSGKILSGANVLTF.

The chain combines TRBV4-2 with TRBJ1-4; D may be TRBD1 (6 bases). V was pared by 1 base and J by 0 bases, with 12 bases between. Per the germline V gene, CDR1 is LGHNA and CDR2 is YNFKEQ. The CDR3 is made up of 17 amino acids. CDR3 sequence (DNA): TGTGCCAGCAGCCAAGCGGGGGGGCACTCAACTAATGAAAAACTGTTTTTT. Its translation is CASSQAGGHSTNEKLFF.

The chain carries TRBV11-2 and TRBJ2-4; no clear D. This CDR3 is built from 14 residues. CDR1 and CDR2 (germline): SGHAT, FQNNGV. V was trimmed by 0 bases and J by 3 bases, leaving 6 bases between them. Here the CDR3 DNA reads TGTGCCAGCAGCTTAGACAGGATCAAAAACATTCAGTACTTC. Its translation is CASSLDRIKNIQYF.

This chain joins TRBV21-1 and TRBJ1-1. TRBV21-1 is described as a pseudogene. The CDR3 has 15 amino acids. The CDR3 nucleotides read TGTGCCAGCAGCAAAGCGGGACGGAGGAACACTGAAGCTTTCTTT. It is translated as CASSKAGRRNTEAFF.

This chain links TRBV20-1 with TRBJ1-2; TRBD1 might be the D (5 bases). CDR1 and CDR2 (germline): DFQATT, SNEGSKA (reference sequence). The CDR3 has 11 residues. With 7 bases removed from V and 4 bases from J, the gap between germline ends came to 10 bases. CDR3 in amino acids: CSGGGRYGYTF. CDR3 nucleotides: TGCAGTGGGGGGGGACGCTATGGCTACACCTTC.

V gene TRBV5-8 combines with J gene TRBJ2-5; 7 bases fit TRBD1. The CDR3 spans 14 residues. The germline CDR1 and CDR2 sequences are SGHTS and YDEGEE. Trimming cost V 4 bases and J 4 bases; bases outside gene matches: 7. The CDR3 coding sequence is TGTGCCAGCAGCCCGGATTGGGACAGAGAGACCCAGTACTTC. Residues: CASSPDWDRETQYF.

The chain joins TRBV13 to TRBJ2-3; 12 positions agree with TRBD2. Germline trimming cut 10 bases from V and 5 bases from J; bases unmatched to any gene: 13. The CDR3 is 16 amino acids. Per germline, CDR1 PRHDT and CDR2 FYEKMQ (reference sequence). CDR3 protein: CATRLAGDLAEDTQYF. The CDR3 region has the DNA TGTGCCACCCGACTAGCGGGAGACTTGGCGGAAGATACGCAGTATTTT.

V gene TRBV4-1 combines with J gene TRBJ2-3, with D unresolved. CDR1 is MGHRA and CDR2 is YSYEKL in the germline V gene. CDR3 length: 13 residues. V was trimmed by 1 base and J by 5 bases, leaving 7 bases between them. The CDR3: CASSQGWLDTQYF. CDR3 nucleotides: TGCGCCAGCAGCCAAGGGTGGCTAGATACGCAGTATTTT.

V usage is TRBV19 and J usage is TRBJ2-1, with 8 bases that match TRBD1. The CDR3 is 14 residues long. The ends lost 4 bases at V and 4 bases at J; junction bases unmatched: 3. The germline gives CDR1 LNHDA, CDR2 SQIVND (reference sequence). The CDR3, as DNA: TGTGCCAGTAGTACCGGGACAGGATACAATGAGCAGTTCTTC. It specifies CASSTGTGYNEQFF. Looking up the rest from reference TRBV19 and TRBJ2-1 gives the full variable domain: DGGITQSPKYLFRKEGQNVTLSCEQNLNHDAMYWYRQDPGQGLRLIYYSQIVNDFQKGDIAEGYSVSREKKESFPLTVTSAQKNPTAFYLCASSTGTGYNEQFFGPGTRLTVL.